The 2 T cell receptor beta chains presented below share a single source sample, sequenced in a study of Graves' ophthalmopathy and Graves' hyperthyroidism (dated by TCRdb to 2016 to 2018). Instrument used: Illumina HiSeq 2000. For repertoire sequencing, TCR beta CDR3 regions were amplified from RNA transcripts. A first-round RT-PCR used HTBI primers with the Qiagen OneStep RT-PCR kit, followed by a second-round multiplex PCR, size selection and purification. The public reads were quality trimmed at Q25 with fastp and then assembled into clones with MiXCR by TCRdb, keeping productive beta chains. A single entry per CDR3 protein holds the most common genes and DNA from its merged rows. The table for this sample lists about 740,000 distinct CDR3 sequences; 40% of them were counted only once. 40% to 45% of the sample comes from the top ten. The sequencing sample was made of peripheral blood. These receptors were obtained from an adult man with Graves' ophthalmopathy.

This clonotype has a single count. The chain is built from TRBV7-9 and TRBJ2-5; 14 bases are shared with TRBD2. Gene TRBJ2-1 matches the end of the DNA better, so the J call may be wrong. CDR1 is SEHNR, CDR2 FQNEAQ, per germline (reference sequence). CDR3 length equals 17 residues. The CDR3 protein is CASSHGTSGRGGNEQFF. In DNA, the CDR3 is TGTGCCAGCAGCCACGGGACTAGCGGGAGAGGGGGCAATGAGCAGTTCTTC.

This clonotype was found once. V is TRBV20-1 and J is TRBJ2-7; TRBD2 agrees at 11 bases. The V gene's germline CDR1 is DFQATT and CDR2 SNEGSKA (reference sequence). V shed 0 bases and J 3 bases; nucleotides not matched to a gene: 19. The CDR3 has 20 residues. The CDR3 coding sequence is TGCAGTGCTAGAGATCTACTAGCGGGAGACCCGTCAGGCGGCGACTACGAGCAGTACTTC. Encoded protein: CSARDLLAGDPSGGDYEQYF.